These 8 T cell receptor beta chains were sequenced from one sample in a study of CD8 T cells in Susac syndrome. The authors reverse transcribed roughly 0.45 to 1 ug RNA with random hexamers. TCRdb passed the immunoSEQ multiplex PCR reads through MiXCR, listing each CDR3 protein once. The table includes 150,000 or so distinct CDR3 sequences, about 95% detected once. The material sequenced was CD4+ T cells from PBMCs. These receptors originate from a human donor with Susac syndrome.

V gene TRBV29-1 combines with J gene TRBJ2-7, with a weak D call TRBD1 (6 bases). CDR3 length equals 10 residues. Deletions cut 6 bases from V and 6 bases from J, with 9 bases between. CDR1 SQVTM and CDR2 ANQGSEA come from the germline V gene. The CDR3 DNA reads TGCAGCGTGGAGACAGGCGAGCAGTACTTC. As protein: CSVETGEQYF.

The CDR3 DNA follows: TGTGCCAGCTACGGGGGGGTGAACACCGGGGAGCTGTTTTTT. Its translation: CASYGGVNTGELFF. V is TRBV12-3 or TRBV12-4 and J is TRBJ2-2, with TRBD2 matching 8 bases. The CDR3 consists of 14 residues. Trimming removed 8 bases from V and 1 base from J; junction bases left unmatched: 3.

The chain carries TRBV11-1 and TRBJ2-1, with a tentative D call TRBD2 (5 bases). Germline lookup yields CDR1 SGHAT and CDR2 FQDESV (reference sequence). The CDR3 runs to 15 residues. V dropped 6 bases and J dropped 2 bases, with 14 bases sitting between them. The DNA for the CDR3 is TGTGCCAGCAGACGGACTGTCACAGCCTACAATGAGCAGTTCTTC. It codes for CASRRTVTAYNEQFF. The entire variable domain, with the rest obtained from reference TRBV11-1 and TRBJ2-1, is as follows: EAEVAQSPRYKITEKSQAVAFWCDPISGHATLYWYRQILGQGPELLVQFQDESVVDDSQLPKDRFSAERLKGVDSTLKIQPAELGDSAMYLCASRRTVTAYNEQFFGPGTRLTVL.

This clonotype was observed once. J is TRBJ1-2 and V is TRBV5-6; D gene ambiguous. Deletions cut 0 bases from V and 7 bases from J, with 7 bases between. CDR3 length equals 12 residues. Looked up from germline, CDR1 is SGHDT and CDR2 is YYEEEE. CDR3 region: CASSLGSFGYTF. In DNA form, the CDR3 reads TGTGCCAGCAGCTTGGGTAGTTTTGGCTACACCTTC.

This sequence joins TRBV6-5 and TRBJ2-1; possibly TRBD1 for D (6 bases). The CDR3 runs to 14 residues. Trimming cost V 0 bases and J 10 bases, with 13 bases left between them. Germline V gene lookup returns CDR1 MNHEY and CDR2 SVGAGI. CDR3 loop: CASSYSRGHWEQFF. The CDR3 DNA reads TGTGCCAGCAGTTACTCGAGGGGACATTGGGAGCAGTTCTTC.

This clonotype appeared a single time. The chain recombines TRBV19 with TRBJ2-1, with 8 bases aligning to TRBD1. Germline V gene sequence: CDR1 LNHDA, CDR2 SQIVND (reference sequence). The length of the CDR3 is 16 residues. J was trimmed by 9 bases and V by 6 bases; bases with no gene match: 16. The CDR3: CASRTTRQGKWTEQFF. CDR3 bases: TGTGCCAGTAGGACAACCCGACAGGGGAAGTGGACTGAGCAGTTCTTC. Drawing the rest from reference TRBV19 and TRBJ2-1, the complete variable domain is DGGITQSPKYLFRKEGQNVTLSCEQNLNHDAMYWYRQDPGQGLRLIYYSQIVNDFQKGDIAEGYSVSREKKESFPLTVTSAQKNPTAFYLCASRTTRQGKWTEQFFGPGTRLTVL.

The chain links TRBV20-1 to TRBJ2-3, with no clear D. The ends were cut back, 5 bases at V and 2 bases at J, with 11 bases in the middle. The germline V gene encodes CDR1 DFQATT and CDR2 SNEGSKA (reference sequence). The CDR3 extends over 13 amino acids. The CDR3 loop is CSAQDPATDTQYF. CDR3 DNA sequence: TGCAGTGCTCAGGATCCCGCCACAGATACGCAGTATTTT.

This chain joins TRBV5-1 and TRBJ2-5, with D perhaps matching TRBD1 (5 bases). From germline, CDR1 is SGHRS and CDR2 YFSETQ. V was trimmed by 9 bases and J by 5 bases, leaving 17 bases between them. The CDR3 totals 13 residues. The CDR3 DNA is TGCGCCACCGCACTGGGTAGGGGCGAGACCCAGTACTTC. It translates to CATALGRGETQYF.